This T cell receptor beta chain was recorded in a study of cytomegalovirus exposure and HLA in healthy donors. Study-wide points: In a later analysis, across HLA loci, associated TCR counts were highest for DRB1, lowest for HLA-C. According to the study, roughly 160 TCR beta chains were cytomegalovirus-associated.

This clone was seen a single time. Its cognate antigen is unknown. With 60 Vbeta and 13 Jbeta primers, the PCR was carried out. The method was immunoSEQ multiplex PCR; TCRdb's version includes in-frame clones alone and lacks a portion of them. The table lists roughly 150,000 clones, around two thirds of them singletons. V was trimmed by 4 bases and J by 6 bases, leaving 19 bases between them. The CDR3 is 16 residues long. Germline V CDR1 and CDR2: MGHRA, YSYEKL. The material sequenced was PBMCs. The chain links TRBV4-1 to TRBJ2-1; D possibly corresponds to TRBD2 (5 bases). The source of this sequence is a man aged 25 to 40 in good health and CMV-seropositive. CDR3 region: CASSLHGVITVNEQFF. The CDR3 bases are TGCGCCAGCAGCCTTCACGGGGTCATTACCGTCAATGAGCAGTTCTTC.